This T cell receptor beta chain is from a study of CD4+ T cells in melanoma. General study results and limits: Neoantigen-specific CD4+ T cells in melanoma reportedly had diverse differentiation states.

Sequencing was performed with immunoSEQ multiplex PCR; in TCRdb, only in-frame clones are kept and a portion is missing. The table records tens of thousands of clones, nearly 70% of them present only once. A remark on this clone: Its specificity is not known.

V was trimmed by 3 bases and J by 5 bases, leaving 7 bases between them. Germline V gene data show CDR1 as KGHSH and CDR2 as LQKENI. This CDR3 is built from 13 residues. This sequence originates from a human donor with melanoma. The specimen sequenced was tumor tissue. The chain employs TRBV18 and TRBJ2-2; perhaps D is TRBD1 or TRBD2 (5 bases each). DNA of the CDR3: TGTGCCAGCTCACCGAGGGGTACCGGGGAGCTGTTTTTT. It specifies CASSPRGTGELFF.